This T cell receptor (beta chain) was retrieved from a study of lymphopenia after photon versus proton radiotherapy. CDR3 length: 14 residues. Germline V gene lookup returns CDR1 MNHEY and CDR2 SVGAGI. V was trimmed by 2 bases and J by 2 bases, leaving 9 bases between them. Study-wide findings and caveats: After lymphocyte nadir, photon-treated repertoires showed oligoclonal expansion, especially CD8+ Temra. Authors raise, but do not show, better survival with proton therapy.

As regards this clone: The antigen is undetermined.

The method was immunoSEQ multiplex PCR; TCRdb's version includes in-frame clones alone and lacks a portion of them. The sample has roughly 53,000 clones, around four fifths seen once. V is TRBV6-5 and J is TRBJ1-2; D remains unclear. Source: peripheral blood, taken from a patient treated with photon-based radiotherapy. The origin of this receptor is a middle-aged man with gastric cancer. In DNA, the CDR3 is TGTGCCAGCAGTTACCAGGACGGAAACTATGGCTACACCTTC. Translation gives CASSYQDGNYGYTF.